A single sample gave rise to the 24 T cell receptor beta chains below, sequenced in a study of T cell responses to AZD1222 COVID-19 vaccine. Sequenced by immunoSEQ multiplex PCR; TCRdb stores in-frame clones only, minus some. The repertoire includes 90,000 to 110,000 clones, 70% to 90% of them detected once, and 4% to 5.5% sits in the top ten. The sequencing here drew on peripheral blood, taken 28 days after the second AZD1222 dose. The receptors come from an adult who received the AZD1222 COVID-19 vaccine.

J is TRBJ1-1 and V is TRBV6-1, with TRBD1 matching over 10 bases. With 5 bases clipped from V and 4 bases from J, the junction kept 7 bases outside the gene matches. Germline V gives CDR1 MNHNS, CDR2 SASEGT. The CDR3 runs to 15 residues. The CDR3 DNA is TGTGCCAGCAGTCCTGGGACAGGGGCGGGCACTGAAGCTTTCTTT. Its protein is CASSPGTGAGTEAFF.

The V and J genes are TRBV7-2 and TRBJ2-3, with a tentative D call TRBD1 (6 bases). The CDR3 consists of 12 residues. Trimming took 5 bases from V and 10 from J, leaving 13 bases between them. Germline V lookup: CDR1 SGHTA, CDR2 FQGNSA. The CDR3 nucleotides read TGTGCCAGCAGCCAAAGGACAGAGGCGCAGTATTTT. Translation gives CASSQRTEAQYF. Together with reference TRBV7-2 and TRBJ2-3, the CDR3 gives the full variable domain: GAGVSQSPSNKVTEKGKDVELRCDPISGHTALYWYRQSLGQGLEFLIYFQGNSAPDKSGLPSDRFSAERTGGSVSTLTIQRTQQEDSAVYLCASSQRTEAQYFGPGTRLTVL.

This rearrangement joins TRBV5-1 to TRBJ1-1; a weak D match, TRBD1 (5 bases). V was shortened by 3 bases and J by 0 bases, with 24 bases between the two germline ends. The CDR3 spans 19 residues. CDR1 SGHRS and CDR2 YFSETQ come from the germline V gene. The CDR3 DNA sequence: TGCGCCAGCAGCTCCAAATATCGGGCAGGGAGTCTCATGAACACTGAAGCTTTCTTT. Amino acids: CASSSKYRAGSLMNTEAFF.

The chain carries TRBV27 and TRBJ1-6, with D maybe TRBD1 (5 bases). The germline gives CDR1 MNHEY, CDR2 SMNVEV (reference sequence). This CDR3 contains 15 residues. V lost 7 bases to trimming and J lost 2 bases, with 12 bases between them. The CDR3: CASMRGDTYNSPLHF. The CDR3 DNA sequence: TGTGCCAGCATGAGGGGAGATACCTATAATTCACCCCTCCACTTT.

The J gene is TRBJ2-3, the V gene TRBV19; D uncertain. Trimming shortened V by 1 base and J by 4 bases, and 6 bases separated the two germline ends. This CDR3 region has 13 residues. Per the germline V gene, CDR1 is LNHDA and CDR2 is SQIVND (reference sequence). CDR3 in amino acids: CASSIGLADTQYF. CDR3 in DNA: TGTGCCAGTAGTATAGGGTTGGCAGATACGCAGTATTTT.

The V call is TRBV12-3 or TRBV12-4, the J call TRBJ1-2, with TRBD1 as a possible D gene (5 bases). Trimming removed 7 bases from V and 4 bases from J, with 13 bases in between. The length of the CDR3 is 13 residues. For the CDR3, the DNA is TGTGCCAGCACCTTGCCGGGGACCTATGGCTACACCTTC. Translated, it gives CASTLPGTYGYTF.

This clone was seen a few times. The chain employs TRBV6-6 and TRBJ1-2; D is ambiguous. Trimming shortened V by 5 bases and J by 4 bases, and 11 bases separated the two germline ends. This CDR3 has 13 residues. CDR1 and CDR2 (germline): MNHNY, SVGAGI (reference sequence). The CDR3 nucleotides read TGTGCCAGCAGTACCGGGCCCTCCTATGGCTACACCTTC. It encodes CASSTGPSYGYTF.

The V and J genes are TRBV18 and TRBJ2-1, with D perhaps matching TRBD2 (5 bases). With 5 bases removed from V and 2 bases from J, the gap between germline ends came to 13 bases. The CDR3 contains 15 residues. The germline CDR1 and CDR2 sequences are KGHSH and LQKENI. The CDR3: CASSVDSSAYNEQFF. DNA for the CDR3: TGTGCCAGCTCAGTGGACTCGTCAGCCTACAATGAGCAGTTCTTC.

Here the CDR3 DNA reads TGTGCCAGCCACCCGAAGCCGGACGGGAACTATGGCTACACCTTC. It translates to CASHPKPDGNYGYTF. The rearrangement joins TRBV6-5 to TRBJ1-2; no definite D call. The V and J ends lost 8 bases and 2 bases respectively, with 18 bases between them. The CDR3 is made up of 15 amino acids. CDR1 and CDR2 from the germline V gene are MNHEY and SVGAGI.

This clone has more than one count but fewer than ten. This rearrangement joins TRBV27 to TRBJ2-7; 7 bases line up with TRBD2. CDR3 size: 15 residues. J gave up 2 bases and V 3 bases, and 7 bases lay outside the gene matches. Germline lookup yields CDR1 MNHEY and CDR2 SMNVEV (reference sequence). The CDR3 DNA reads TGTGCCAGCAGTTTCTCTAGCGGACGTCCCTACGAGCAGTACTTC. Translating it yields CASSFSSGRPYEQYF.

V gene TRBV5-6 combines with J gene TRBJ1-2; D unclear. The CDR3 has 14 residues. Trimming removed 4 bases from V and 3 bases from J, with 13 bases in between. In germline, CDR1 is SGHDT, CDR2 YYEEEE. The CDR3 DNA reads TGTGCCAGCAGCGGAAGAGCGTCCGACTATGGCTACACCTTC. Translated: CASSGRASDYGYTF.

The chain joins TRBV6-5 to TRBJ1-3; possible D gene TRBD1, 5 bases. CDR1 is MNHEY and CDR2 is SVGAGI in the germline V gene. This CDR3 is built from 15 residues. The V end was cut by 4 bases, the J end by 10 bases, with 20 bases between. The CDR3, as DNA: TGTGCCAGCAGTTCAAGGAGGGAGGGGAATTTAACCATATATTTT. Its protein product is CASSSRREGNLTIYF.

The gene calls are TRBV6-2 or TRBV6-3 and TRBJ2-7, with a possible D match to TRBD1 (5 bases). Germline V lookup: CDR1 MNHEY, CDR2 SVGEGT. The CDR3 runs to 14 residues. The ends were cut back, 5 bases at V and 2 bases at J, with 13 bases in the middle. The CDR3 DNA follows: TGTGCCAGCAGTCATAATTGGGGCCCCTACGAGCAGTACTTC. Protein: CASSHNWGPYEQYF.

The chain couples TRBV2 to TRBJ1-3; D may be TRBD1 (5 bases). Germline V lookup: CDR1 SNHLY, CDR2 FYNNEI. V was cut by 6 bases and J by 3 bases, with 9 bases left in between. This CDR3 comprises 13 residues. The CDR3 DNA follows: TGTGCCAGCAGGGACACTGGTGGAAACACCATATATTTT. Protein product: CASRDTGGNTIYF. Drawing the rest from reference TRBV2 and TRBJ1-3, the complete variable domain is EPEVTQTPSHQVTQMGQEVILRCVPISNHLYFYWYRQILGQKVEFLVSFYNNEISEKSEIFDDQFSVERPDGSNFTLKIRSTKLEDSAMYFCASRDTGGNTIYFGEGSWLTVV.

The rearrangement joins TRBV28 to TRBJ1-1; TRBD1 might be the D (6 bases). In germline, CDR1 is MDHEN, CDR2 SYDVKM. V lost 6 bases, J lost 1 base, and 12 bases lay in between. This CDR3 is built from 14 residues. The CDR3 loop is CASRPQTGNTEAFF. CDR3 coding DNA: TGTGCCAGCAGACCTCAGACAGGGAACACTGAAGCTTTCTTT. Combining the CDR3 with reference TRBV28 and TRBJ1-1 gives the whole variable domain DVKVTQSSRYLVKRTGEKVFLECVQDMDHENMFWYRQDPGLGLRLIYFSYDVKMKEKGDIPEGYSVSREKKERFSLILESASTNQTSMYLCASRPQTGNTEAFFGQGTRLTVV.

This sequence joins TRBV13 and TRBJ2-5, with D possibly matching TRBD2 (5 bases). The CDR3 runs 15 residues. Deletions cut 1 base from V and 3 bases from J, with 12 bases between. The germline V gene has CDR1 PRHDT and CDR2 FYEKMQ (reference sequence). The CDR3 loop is CASSLERRPEETQYF. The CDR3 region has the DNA TGTGCCAGCAGCTTAGAGAGGAGGCCGGAAGAGACCCAGTACTTC.

The CDR3 spells CASSQDHQGGSSPLHF. CDR3 nucleotides: TGTGCCAGCAGCCAAGATCATCAAGGTGGAAGTTCACCCCTCCACTTT. V usage is TRBV4-2 and J usage is TRBJ1-6; unclear D gene. This CDR3 has 16 residues. In germline, CDR1 is LGHNA, CDR2 YNFKEQ. The V and J ends lost 0 bases and 9 bases respectively, with 15 bases between them.

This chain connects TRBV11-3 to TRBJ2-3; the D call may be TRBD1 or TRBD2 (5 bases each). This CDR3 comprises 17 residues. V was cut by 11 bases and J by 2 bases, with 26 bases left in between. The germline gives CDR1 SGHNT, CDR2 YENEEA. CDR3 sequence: CALKGECPGPNTDTQYF. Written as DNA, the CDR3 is TGTGCCCTCAAAGGTGAGTGCCCGGGGCCCAACACAGATACGCAGTATTTT.

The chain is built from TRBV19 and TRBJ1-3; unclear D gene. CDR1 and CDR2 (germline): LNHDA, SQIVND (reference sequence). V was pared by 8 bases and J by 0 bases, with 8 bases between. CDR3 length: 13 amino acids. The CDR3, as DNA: TGTGCCAGTTCTAGCTCCTCTGGAAACACCATATATTTT. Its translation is CASSSSSGNTIYF.

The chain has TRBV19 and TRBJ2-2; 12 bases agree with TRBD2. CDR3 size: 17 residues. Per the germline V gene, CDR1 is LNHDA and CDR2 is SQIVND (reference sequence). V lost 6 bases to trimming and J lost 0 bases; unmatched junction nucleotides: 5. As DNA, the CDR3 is TGTGCCAGTAGCCAGACTAGCGGGAGTCCGAACACCGGGGAGCTGTTTTTT. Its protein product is CASSQTSGSPNTGELFF.

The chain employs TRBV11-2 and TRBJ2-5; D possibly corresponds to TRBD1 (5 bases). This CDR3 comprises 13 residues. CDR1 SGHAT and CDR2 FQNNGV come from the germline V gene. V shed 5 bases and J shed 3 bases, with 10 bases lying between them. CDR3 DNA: TGTGCCAGCAGCATGGACAATGAAGAGACCCAGTACTTC. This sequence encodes CASSMDNEETQYF.

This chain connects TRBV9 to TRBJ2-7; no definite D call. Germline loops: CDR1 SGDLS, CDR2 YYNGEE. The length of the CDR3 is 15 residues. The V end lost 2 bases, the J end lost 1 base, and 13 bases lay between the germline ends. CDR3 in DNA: TGTGCCAGCAGCGTGGAGAGTCTGGGGTCCTACGAGCAGTACTTC. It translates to CASSVESLGSYEQYF.

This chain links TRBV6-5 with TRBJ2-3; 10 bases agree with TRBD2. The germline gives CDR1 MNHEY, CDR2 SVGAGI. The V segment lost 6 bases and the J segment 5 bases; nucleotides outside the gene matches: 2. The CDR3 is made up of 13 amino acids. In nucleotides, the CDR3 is TGTGCCAGCAGGCTAGCGGGGGAAGATACGCAGTATTTT. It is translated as CASRLAGEDTQYF.

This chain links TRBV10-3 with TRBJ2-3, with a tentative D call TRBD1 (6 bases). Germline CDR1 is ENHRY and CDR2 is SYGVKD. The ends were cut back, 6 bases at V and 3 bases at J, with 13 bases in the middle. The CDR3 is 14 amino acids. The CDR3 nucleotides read TGTGCCATCAGCCCACAGGGAATAACAGATACGCAGTATTTT. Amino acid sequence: CAISPQGITDTQYF.